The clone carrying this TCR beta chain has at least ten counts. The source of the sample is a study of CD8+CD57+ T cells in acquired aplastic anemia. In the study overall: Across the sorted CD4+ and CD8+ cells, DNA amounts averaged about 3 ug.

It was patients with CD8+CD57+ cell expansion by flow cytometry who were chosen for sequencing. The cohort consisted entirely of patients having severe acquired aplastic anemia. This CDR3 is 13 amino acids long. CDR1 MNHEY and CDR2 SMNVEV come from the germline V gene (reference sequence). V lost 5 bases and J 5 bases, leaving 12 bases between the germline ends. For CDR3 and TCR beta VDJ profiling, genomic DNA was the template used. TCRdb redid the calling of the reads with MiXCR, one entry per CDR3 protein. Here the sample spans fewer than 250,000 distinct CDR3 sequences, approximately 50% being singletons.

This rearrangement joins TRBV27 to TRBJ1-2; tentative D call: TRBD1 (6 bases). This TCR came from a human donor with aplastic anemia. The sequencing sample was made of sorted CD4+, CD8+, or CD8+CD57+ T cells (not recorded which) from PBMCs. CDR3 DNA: TGTGCCAGCAGTATCAGCAGGGGATATGGCTACACCTTC. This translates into CASSISRGYGYTF.